Presented here are 14 T cell receptor beta chains from one specimen sequenced in a study of T cells in Graves' hyperthyroidism and ophthalmopathy. TCR beta CDR3 region amplification was performed from RNA transcripts. HTBI primers were employed in a first-round RT-PCR of the TCR CDR3. TCRdb used MiXCR to reprocess the multiplex PCR reads, holding one entry per CDR3 protein. The repertoire includes roughly 280,000 distinct CDR3 sequences, approximately 21% of them detected once, and under 65% sits in the top ten. Sequences were obtained from blood. These receptors were obtained from a man aged 30 to 45 with Graves' ophthalmopathy.

In its sample, this clonotype was seen a few times. This chain uses TRBV7-6 with TRBJ1-4, with 9 nucleotides matching TRBD1. V lost 4 bases to trimming and J lost 7 bases; unmatched junction nucleotides: 13. From germline, CDR1 is SGHVS and CDR2 FNYEAQ. The CDR3 spans 17 residues. CDR3 DNA sequence: TGTGCCAGCAGCTCCCGTCCCGGGACAGGGATGGGTGAAAAACTGTTTTTT. This sequence encodes CASSSRPGTGMGEKLFF.

The CDR3 reads CASSSQRDIGTDTQYF. The CDR3 nucleotides read TGTGCCAGCAGTTCCCAACGGGACATCGGCACAGATACGCAGTATTTT. V is TRBV12-3 or TRBV12-4 and J is TRBJ2-3, with D possibly matching TRBD1 (6 bases). Trimming cost V 4 bases and J 1 base, with 15 bases left between them. The length of the CDR3 is 16 residues.

With respect to this clonotype: Mismatch with germline at one junction end may stem from a read error. The CDR3 bases are TGTACCAGTCGCTGGATAGGTACTGAAGCTTTCTTC. Its protein is CTSRWIGTEAFF. The chain carries TRBV6-4 and TRBJ1-1; D not certain. This CDR3 comprises 12 residues. Germline V gene lookup returns CDR1 MRHNA and CDR2 SNTAGT.

This sequence joins TRBV20-1 and TRBJ1-5, with 12 bases lining up with TRBD1. The CDR3 runs 18 residues. After removal of 6 bases from V and 0 bases from J, the junction contained 12 bases not matched to a gene. Germline assignment: CDR1 DFQATT and CDR2 SNEGSKA (reference sequence). CDR3 loop: CSAIKGQGAFDSNQPQHF. The CDR3 region has the DNA TGCAGTGCCATTAAGGGACAGGGGGCATTTGATAGCAATCAGCCCCAGCATTTT.

This chain connects TRBV4-1 to TRBJ2-7, with 10 bases lining up with TRBD1. V trimming: 5 bases; J trimming: 3 bases; junction bases outside the gene matches: 10. Germline-derived CDR1 and CDR2 are MGHRA and YSYEKL. The CDR3 length is 16 residues. In nucleotides, the CDR3 is TGCGCCAGCAGCTTAACATTGGGACAGGGGCTCTACGAGCAGTACTTC. It is translated as CASSLTLGQGLYEQYF.

This clonotype came up many times. The gene calls are TRBV28 and TRBJ2-7; either TRBD1 or TRBD2 may supply D (5 bases each). The germline gives CDR1 MDHEN, CDR2 SYDVKM. V dropped 5 bases and J dropped 2 bases, with 13 bases sitting between them. There are 14 residues in the CDR3. The CDR3 DNA reads as TGTGCCAGCAGTCTCCTCGGGGACGCCTACGAGCAGTACTTC. Residues: CASSLLGDAYEQYF.

The V and J genes are TRBV12-5 and TRBJ2-7; D may be TRBD1 or TRBD2 (7 bases each). Trimming removed 6 bases from V and 3 bases from J, with 21 bases in between. The germline gives CDR1 LGHNT, CDR2 FRNRAP. The CDR3 sequence is 16 residues long. The CDR3 DNA is TGTGCTAGTGGGACCCCCAGGGGGGGAGCTAGCTACGAGCAGTACTTC. The encoded protein is CASGTPRGGASYEQYF.

V usage is TRBV9 and J usage is TRBJ2-5; the D gene is possibly TRBD1 (6 bases). Deletions cut 4 bases from V and 2 bases from J, with 9 bases between. Germline CDR1 and CDR2: SGDLS and YYNGEE. The length of the CDR3 is 13 residues. Written as DNA, the CDR3 is TGTGCCAGCAGCACGGGACAACAAGAGACCCAGTACTTC. Its translation is CASSTGQQETQYF.

This clonotype was observed many times. CDR3 in amino acids: CASRQLLGAGASKNIQYF. The CDR3 DNA reads as TGTGCCAGCAGGCAACTCCTAGGAGCGGGAGCGTCCAAAAACATTCAGTACTTC. The rearrangement links TRBV2 to TRBJ2-4, with 8 bases fitting TRBD2. Germline CDR1 and CDR2: SNHLY and FYNNEI. With V trimmed by 6 bases and J by 2 bases, 15 bases remained unmatched. This CDR3 has 18 amino acids.

In its sample, this clonotype was seen a few times. Compared with germline, one end of the junction differs, possibly owing to a read error. The chain carries TRBV5-1 and TRBJ1-1; D is perhaps TRBD1 (6 bases). The CDR3 runs to 15 residues. Germline lookup yields CDR1 SGHRS and CDR2 YFSETQ. The CDR3 reads CASSLGSQGMAEAFF. CDR3 bases: TGTGCCAGCAGCTTGGGTAGTCAGGGGATGGCTGAAGCTTTCTTT.

This clonotype came up once. The CDR3 does not end in the conserved phenylalanine or tryptophan, so this is likely a read error. Here the CDR3 reads CASSARTGSHTEAFS. DNA of the CDR3: TGTGCCAGCTCAGCGCGGACAGGCTCACACACTGAAGCTTTCTCT. The V and J genes are TRBV18 and TRBJ1-1; 7 nucleotides match TRBD1. This CDR3 contains 15 residues. J lost 3 bases, V lost 5 bases, and 9 bases had no gene match. The V gene's germline CDR1 is KGHSH and CDR2 LQKENI.

This clonotype was seen many times. The gene calls are TRBV30 and TRBJ2-5, with D tentatively TRBD1 or TRBD2 (5 bases each). V was cut by 0 bases and J by 7 bases, with 15 bases left in between. There are 14 residues in the CDR3. CDR1 GTSNPN and CDR2 SVGIG come from the germline V gene (reference sequence). CDR3 DNA: TGTGCCTGGAGTGTCTCGGGACCTCCGGCGACCCAGTACTTC. Protein: CAWSVSGPPATQYF.

The V call is TRBV28, the J call TRBJ2-1; D possibly corresponds to TRBD2 (6 bases). From germline, CDR1 is MDHEN and CDR2 SYDVKM. Deletions cut 2 bases from V and 10 bases from J, with 27 bases between. CDR3 length: 18 amino acids. CDR3 residues: CASSLVVSVVAAQEEQFF. CDR3 in DNA: TGTGCCAGCAGTTTAGTTGTAAGTGTGGTAGCGGCTCAGGAGGAGCAGTTCTTC. The variable domain in full, with the rest retrieved from reference TRBV28 and TRBJ2-1, is DVKVTQSSRYLVKRTGEKVFLECVQDMDHENMFWYRQDPGLGLRLIYFSYDVKMKEKGDIPEGYSVSREKKERFSLILESASTNQTSMYLCASSLVVSVVAAQEEQFFGPGTRLTVL.

The chain employs TRBV19 and TRBJ1-1, with D possibly matching TRBD1 (6 bases). CDR3 length: 15 residues. Germline lookup yields CDR1 LNHDA and CDR2 SQIVND (reference sequence). The V end was cut by 6 bases, the J end by 1 base, with 15 bases between. DNA of the CDR3: TGTGCCAGTAGCGGTGCCCCGGACAGGAACACTGAAGCTTTCTTT. Protein product: CASSGAPDRNTEAFF.